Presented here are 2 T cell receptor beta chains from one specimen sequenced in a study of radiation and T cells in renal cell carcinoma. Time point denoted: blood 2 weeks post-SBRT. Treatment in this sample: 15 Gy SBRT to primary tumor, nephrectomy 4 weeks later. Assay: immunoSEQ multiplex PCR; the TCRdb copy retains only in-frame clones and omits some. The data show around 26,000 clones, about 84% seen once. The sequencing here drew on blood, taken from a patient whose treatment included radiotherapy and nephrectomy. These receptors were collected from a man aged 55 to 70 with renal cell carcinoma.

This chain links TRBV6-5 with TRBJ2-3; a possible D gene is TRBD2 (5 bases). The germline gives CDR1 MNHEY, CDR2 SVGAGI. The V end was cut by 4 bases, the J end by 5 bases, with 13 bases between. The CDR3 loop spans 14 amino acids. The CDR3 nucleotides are TGTGCCAGCAGTTCCGAAGAGGGTAAAGATACGCAGTATTTT. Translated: CASSSEEGKDTQYF.

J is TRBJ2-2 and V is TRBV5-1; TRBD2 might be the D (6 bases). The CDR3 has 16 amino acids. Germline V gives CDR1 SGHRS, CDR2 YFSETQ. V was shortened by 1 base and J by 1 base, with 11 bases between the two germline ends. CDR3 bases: TGCGCCAGCAGCTTGTTCGTTAGCGGGAACACCGGGGAGCTGTTTTTT. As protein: CASSLFVSGNTGELFF.